This T cell receptor beta chain was captured in a study of T cell responses to AZD1222 COVID-19 vaccine. About the research overall: Some second doses came at about 4 weeks and others at about 12 weeks; these were pooled. Overall study findings and caveats: The peak T cell response came first, and repertoires were sampled only after it.

Here immunoSEQ multiplex PCR was the method, and the copy in TCRdb shows in-frame clones only, minus some. The table includes around 160,000 clones, 80% to 90% detected once. The V gene's germline CDR1 is SGHVS and CDR2 FQNEAQ. CDR3 size: 16 residues. With 3 bases removed from V and 0 bases from J, the gap between germline ends came to 12 bases. This clone was seen a few times. The antigen is not known. J is TRBJ1-3 and V is TRBV7-8, with D unresolved. Sequences were derived from peripheral blood, sampled on day 0 of AZD1222 vaccination. The TCR sequence derives from an adult in good health. DNA for the CDR3: TGTGCCAGCAGCTTGTCTACTAAGAGCTCTGGAAACACCATATATTTT. Translated: CASSLSTKSSGNTIYF. The full variable domain, its missing parts supplied by reference TRBV7-8 and TRBJ1-3, is GAGVSQSPRYKVAKRGQDVALRCDPISGHVSLFWYQQALGQGPEFLTYFQNEAQLDKSGLPSDRFFAERPEGSVSTLKIQRTQQEDSAVYLCASSLSTKSSGNTIYFGEGSWLTVV.